This T cell receptor beta chain was documented in a study of OX40 agonist ivuxolimab in advanced cancers. This table comes from immunoSEQ multiplex PCR, and its TCRdb copy is limited to in-frame clones, with some not included. Of tens of thousands of clones in the sample, around nine tenths are singletons; the top ten hold around 0.76%. This CDR3 contains 16 residues. Germline V gene data show CDR1 as SGHVS and CDR2 as FNYEAQ. V was pared by 1 base and J by 4 bases, with 13 bases between. Sampling times: baseline, cycle 4 day 1, cycle 7 day 1. As concerns this clone: Its specificity is unknown.

Study-wide findings and caveats: In the 0.1 to 3.0 mg/kg range, CD4+ and CD8+ blood T cells had expanded clonally by week 6.

Sequences were derived from CD4+ or CD8+ T cells sorted from blood, sampled in a trial of the OX40 agonist ivuxolimab. The TCR was taken from an adult with an advanced solid tumor such as melanoma, head and neck, liver or kidney cancer. The chain joins TRBV7-6 to TRBJ2-2; D gene unclear. CDR3 in DNA: TGTGCCAGCAGCTTAGGGGCGGCAGGCGCCACCGGGGAGCTGTTTTTT. This encodes CASSLGAAGATGELFF.